This passage covers 25 T cell receptor beta chains from one sample sequenced in a study of blood T cells in healthy people across ages (dated by TCRdb to about 2015). Libraries were built with 5' RACE. The listed sequencing device is Illumina HiSeq 2500. A second PCR of roughly 6 to 11 cycles was run with a J-beta primer mix and a sample-barcoded 5' primer. Through fastp at Q25 and MiXCR, TCRdb rebuilt clones from the public reads, retaining in-frame beta chains. A single entry per CDR3 protein holds the most common genes and DNA from its merged rows. The sample contains about 770,000 distinct CDR3 sequences, around 45% of them found a single time. Jointly, the top ten make up around 18% of the sample. Sequences were obtained from blood. Receptor source: a man aged 60 to 75 in good health.

Regarding this clonotype: The junction and the germline gene differ at one end; a read error may be behind it. The rearrangement joins TRBV27 to TRBJ2-7; D possibly uses TRBD1 or TRBD2 (5 bases each). The CDR3 length is 13 residues. Looked up from germline, CDR1 is MNHEY and CDR2 is SMNVEV (reference sequence). DNA for the CDR3: TGTGCCAGCAGTGTATCGGGGACCAGCGAGCAGTACTTC. It codes for CASSVSGTSEQYF.

This clonotype has more than one count but fewer than ten. This sequence joins TRBV20-1 and TRBJ2-3; D not certain. The length of the CDR3 is 14 residues. Germline assignment: CDR1 DFQATT and CDR2 SNEGSKA (reference sequence). Trimming shortened V by 3 bases and J by 6 bases, and 16 bases separated the two germline ends. The CDR3 DNA follows: TGCAGTGCTAGGGGTAGAAGGGCCGGGGATACGCAGTATTTT. Its translation is CSARGRRAGDTQYF.

This clonotype was seen only a few times. The chain is built from TRBV20-1 and TRBJ1-2; D remains unclear. V lost 8 bases, J lost 2 bases, and 9 bases lay in between. This CDR3 contains 11 residues. Germline V gene sequence: CDR1 DFQATT, CDR2 SNEGSKA (reference sequence). Written as DNA, the CDR3 is TGCAGTTTCACACAGAACTATGGCTACACCTTC. It codes for CSFTQNYGYTF.

The CDR3 region is CASSFGSGLPNEKLFF. The CDR3 DNA is TGTGCCAGCAGCTTTGGCAGTGGGCTCCCTAATGAAAAACTGTTTTTT. The rearrangement links TRBV7-2 to TRBJ1-4, with D unclear. There are 16 residues in the CDR3. Trimming stripped 3 bases from V and 3 bases from J, with 14 bases between. The germline gives CDR1 SGHTA, CDR2 FQGNSA.

A note on this clonotype: One junction end does not reproduce the germline sequence, and a read error may be involved. The V call is TRBV10-3, the J call TRBJ1-2; no reliable D call. The CDR3 sequence is 18 residues long. CDR1 is ENHRY, CDR2 SYGVKD, per germline. CDR3 sequence reads: CTISESDRGVLSNYGYTF. The CDR3 DNA is TGTACCATCAGTGAGTCCGACCGCGGGGTGTTATCAAACTATGGCTACACCTTC.

V and J are TRBV28 and TRBJ2-3; D might be TRBD2 (5 bases). The CDR3 extends over 16 amino acids. With 5 bases removed from V and 2 bases from J, the gap between germline ends came to 17 bases. Germline V gives CDR1 MDHEN, CDR2 SYDVKM. The CDR3 DNA follows: TGTGCCAGCAGTCCCTCGGGGAGAAGACCCACAGATACGCAGTATTTT. Its translation is CASSPSGRRPTDTQYF.

This clonotype has just a few counts. This chain connects TRBV7-2 to TRBJ2-7, with D perhaps matching TRBD1 (6 bases). CDR1 is SGHTA and CDR2 is FQGNSA in the germline V gene. Deletions cut 6 bases from V and 6 bases from J, with 18 bases between. The CDR3 covers 14 residues. CDR3 loop: CASSPKVGGLEQYF. DNA for the CDR3: TGTGCCAGCAGTCCCAAGGTTGGGGGCCTCGAGCAGTACTTC.

This clonotype was recorded at least ten times. The CDR3 spells CASSWDRYNEQFF. The CDR3 DNA follows: TGTGCCAGCAGTTGGGACAGATACAATGAGCAGTTCTTC. This chain joins TRBV6-1 and TRBJ2-1; 7 nucleotides agree with TRBD1. The CDR3 totals 13 residues. Germline CDR1 is MNHNS and CDR2 is SASEGT. The V gene end was trimmed by 5 bases and the J gene end by 4 bases; junction bases not matched to a gene: 2.

Turning to this clonotype: A much larger clone lies one base from this, so it may be a read error. V is TRBV20-1 and J is TRBJ2-1; D is possibly TRBD1 or TRBD2 (5 bases each). The J call may not be correct, given that the DNA end is closer to TRBJ2-7. Germline values: CDR1 DFQATT, CDR2 SNEGSKA (reference sequence). The CDR3 is 15 residues long. The CDR3 here is CSAALKGTLYNEQYF. The DNA for the CDR3 is TGCAGTGCTGCGCTTAAAGGGACCCTCTACAATGAGCAGTACTTC.

The chain is built from TRBV11-1 and TRBJ1-1; possible D gene TRBD1, 5 bases. The germline gives CDR1 SGHAT, CDR2 FQDESV (reference sequence). The length of the CDR3 is 14 residues. Trimming left V 3 bases short and J 7 bases short, with 15 bases between. The DNA of the CDR3 is TGTGCCAGCAGCTTTCGTGTAGGCGGGGGTGAAGCTTTCTTT. Its protein is CASSFRVGGGEAFF.

This clonotype was picked up one time. Compared with germline, one end of the junction differs, possibly owing to a read error. This chain connects TRBV5-1 to TRBJ1-1, with D possibly being TRBD1 (5 bases). Germline V gives CDR1 SGHRS, CDR2 YFSETQ. CDR3 length: 13 amino acids. This chain's CDR3 is CASTPGLNTVAFF. The CDR3 region has the DNA TGCGCCAGCACTCCAGGGTTGAACACTGTAGCTTTCTTT. The variable domain in full, completed from reference TRBV5-1 and TRBJ1-1, reads KAGVTQTPRYLIKTRGQQVTLSCSPISGHRSVSWYQQTPGQGLQFLFEYFSETQRNKGNFPGRFSGRQFSNSRSEMNVSTLELGDSALYLCASTPGLNTVAFFGQGTRLTVV.

This clonotype has just a few counts. V gene TRBV5-1 combines with J gene TRBJ2-7; no firm D call. Trimming cost V 4 bases and J 0 bases, with 11 bases left between them. CDR1 and CDR2 from the germline V gene are SGHRS and YFSETQ. CDR3 length equals 14 residues. The CDR3 DNA reads TGCGCCAGCAGCGAAAACAGTTACTCCTACGAGCAGTACTTC. As protein: CASSENSYSYEQYF.

The chain couples TRBV6-6 to TRBJ1-1; tentative D call: TRBD1 (5 bases). The germline V gene encodes CDR1 MNHNY and CDR2 SVGAGI (reference sequence). Trimming removed 2 bases from V and 3 bases from J, with 16 bases in between. The CDR3 sequence is 16 residues long. The CDR3: CASSYDPGRLDTEAFF. The CDR3 DNA reads TGTGCCAGCAGTTACGATCCGGGGCGCCTGGACACTGAAGCTTTCTTT.

The chain combines TRBV4-3 with TRBJ2-5; no clear D. The CDR3 sequence is 15 residues long. With 0 bases removed from V and 5 bases from J, the gap between germline ends came to 13 bases. CDR1 and CDR2 from the germline V gene are LGHNA and YSLEER. CDR3 bases: TGCGCCAGCAGCCAAGACGCCGGAAGGGCGGAGACCCAGTACTTC. It translates to CASSQDAGRAETQYF.

This clonotype showed up just a few times. The chain links TRBV4-1 to TRBJ2-7, with 9 bases fitting TRBD2. This CDR3 comprises 18 residues. V lost 0 bases, J lost 0 bases, and 9 bases stayed unmatched. CDR1 and CDR2 from the germline V gene are MGHRA and YSYEKL. CDR3 residues: CASSQDGERGVSSYEQYF. As DNA, the CDR3 is TGCGCCAGCAGCCAAGATGGAGAGCGGGGGGTAAGCTCCTACGAGCAGTACTTC.

The genes are TRBV25-1 and TRBJ2-2, with D perhaps matching TRBD1 or TRBD2 (5 bases each). V lost 4 bases and J lost 3, with 12 bases in between. Germline V lookup: CDR1 MGHDK, CDR2 SYGVNS. The CDR3 totals 15 residues. CDR3 loop: CASSVLRGHTGELFF. The CDR3 nucleotides are TGTGCCAGCAGTGTCCTTCGGGGCCACACCGGGGAGCTGTTTTTT.

This clonotype was recorded only once. The V and J genes are TRBV5-5 and TRBJ1-2; maybe TRBD1 (5 bases). This CDR3 region has 16 residues. The ends were cut back, 1 base at V and 2 bases at J, with 15 bases in the middle. Germline CDR1 SGHKS, CDR2 YYEKEE (reference sequence). Written as DNA, the CDR3 is TGTGCCAGCAGCTTGTTGGGTTCACAGGAGAACTATGGCTACACCTTC. As protein: CASSLLGSQENYGYTF.

The rearrangement joins TRBV6-2 or TRBV6-3 to TRBJ2-3; 9 bases fit TRBD2. V lost 6 bases, J lost 1 base, and 8 bases stayed unmatched. The germline gives CDR1 MNHEY, CDR2 SVGEGT. The CDR3 length is 16 residues. The CDR3 loop reads CASSQSSGARTDTQYF. The CDR3, as DNA: TGTGCCAGCAGCCAATCTAGCGGGGCCCGCACAGATACGCAGTATTTT.

This chain uses TRBV11-2 with TRBJ2-7, with D unclear. CDR1 SGHAT and CDR2 FQNNGV come from the germline V gene. Trimming left V 0 bases short and J 7 bases short, with 13 bases between. This CDR3 contains 14 residues. CDR3: CASSLDPGRWEQYF. In DNA, the CDR3 is TGTGCCAGCAGCTTAGACCCTGGCCGATGGGAGCAGTACTTC.

Notes on this clonotype: A read error may account for a junction end that differs from germline. The chain combines TRBV5-6 with TRBJ2-7; D ambiguous. The length of the CDR3 is 14 residues. The germline CDR1 and CDR2 sequences are SGHDT and YYEEEE. Here the CDR3 reads CVSSPWAPSYEQYF. CDR3 coding DNA: TGTGTCAGCAGCCCCTGGGCTCCCTCCTACGAGCAGTACTTC.

V and J are TRBV15 and TRBJ2-1, with 9 bases fitting TRBD1. Germline V lookup: CDR1 LNHNV, CDR2 YYDKDF (reference sequence). CDR3 length equals 15 residues. After removal of 1 base from V and 7 bases from J, the junction contained 5 bases not matched to a gene. CDR3 loop: CATSRGTGAGNEQFF. Written as DNA, the CDR3 is TGTGCCACCAGCAGAGGGACAGGGGCGGGGAATGAGCAGTTCTTC. Full variable domain (remainder filled in from reference TRBV15 and TRBJ2-1): DAMVIQNPRYQVTQFGKPVTLSCSQTLNHNVMYWYQQKSSQAPKLLFHYYDKDFNNEADTPDNFQSRRPNTSFCFLDIRSPGLGDTAMYLCATSRGTGAGNEQFFGPGTRLTVL.

Note on this clonotype: At one of its ends the junction is not consistent with the germline gene, which may arise from a read error. The rearrangement joins TRBV3-1 to TRBJ2-7; D is uncertain. There are 13 residues in the CDR3. The germline V gene has CDR1 LGHDT and CDR2 YNNKEL (reference sequence). CDR3 loop: CARSQKTAYEQYF. The CDR3 coding sequence is TGTGCCCGCAGCCAAAAAACAGCCTACGAGCAGTACTTC.

In DNA form, the CDR3 reads TGTGCCAGCAGTCGGGGGGAAGGGCGTGAAAAACTGTTTTTT. This codes for CASSRGEGREKLFF. V gene TRBV21-1 combines with J gene TRBJ1-4; TRBD1 reflects the table's D call only, with no check against the DNA. TRBV21-1 is designated a pseudogene. The CDR3 runs 14 residues.

The chain joins TRBV7-2 to TRBJ2-1; TRBD1 agrees at 7 bases. This CDR3 has 16 amino acids. The junction had 7 bases not matched to a gene; V was cut back by 1 base and J by 4 bases. Germline lookup yields CDR1 SGHTA and CDR2 FQGNSA. The CDR3 sequence: CASSLGTNRGYNEQFF. The CDR3 DNA sequence: TGTGCCAGCAGCTTAGGGACGAACAGGGGATACAATGAGCAGTTCTTC.

Points on this clonotype: At one end, the junction sequence differs from germline, possibly due to a read error. In DNA form, the CDR3 reads TGCTCCAGCAGCTTGATAGCCTTGGGCAATGAGCAGTTCTTC. Encoded protein: CSSSLIALGNEQFF. The V call is TRBV5-1, the J call TRBJ2-1; D is uncertain. CDR3 size: 14 residues. Germline values: CDR1 SGHRS, CDR2 YFSETQ.